This T cell receptor (beta chain) is from a study of blood T cell repertoires in COVID-19. Germline lookup yields CDR1 LNHDA and CDR2 SQIVND (reference sequence). With V trimmed by 6 bases and J by 5 bases, 8 bases remained unmatched. This CDR3 has 14 residues. Clones were read by immunoSEQ multiplex PCR, and TCRdb kept only the in-frame ones, dropping some. This sample has roughly 230,000 clones; about 93% occur once, and the top ten carry 0.83%. This clonotype was obtained from a man aged 25-45 years with COVID-19, enrolled during active disease. The rearrangement uses TRBV19 and TRBJ1-1; 8 bases map to TRBD1. Sequenced sample: peripheral blood. CDR3 bases: TGTGCCAGTAGGACCCAGGGGGCGAGGACTGAAGCTTTCTTT. It specifies CASRTQGARTEAFF.